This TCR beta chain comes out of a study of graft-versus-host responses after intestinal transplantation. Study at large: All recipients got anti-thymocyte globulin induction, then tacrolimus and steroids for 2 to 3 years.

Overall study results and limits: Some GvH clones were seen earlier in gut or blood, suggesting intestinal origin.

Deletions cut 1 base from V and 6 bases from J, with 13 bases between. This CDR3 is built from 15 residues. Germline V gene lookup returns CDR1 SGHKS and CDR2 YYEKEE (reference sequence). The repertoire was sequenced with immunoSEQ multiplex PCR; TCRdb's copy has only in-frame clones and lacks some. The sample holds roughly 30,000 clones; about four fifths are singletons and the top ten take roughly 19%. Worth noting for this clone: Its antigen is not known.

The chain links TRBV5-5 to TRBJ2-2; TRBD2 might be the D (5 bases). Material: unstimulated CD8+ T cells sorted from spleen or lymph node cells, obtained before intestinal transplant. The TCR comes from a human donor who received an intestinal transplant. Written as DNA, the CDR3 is TGTGCCAGCAGCTTGCCACTAGTCGGGCCCGGGGAGCTGTTTTTT. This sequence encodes CASSLPLVGPGELFF.